The text below deals with one T cell receptor (beta chain). The sample comes from a study of blood T cell repertoires in COVID-19. About the study: COVID-19 samples, acute and convalescent, were from the United States, Italy and Spain. PBMCs, B-cell-depleted T cells, or T cells provided the cDNA or gDNA that made up the material.

Authors' data handling: Reference gene primer amplification gave estimated nucleated cell counts. TCRdb's table, derived via immunoSEQ multiplex PCR, lists solely in-frame clones and lacks some. The V and J calls and clone size are taken from that table; D and trimming were inferred from the DNA. The table records approximately 96,000 clones, roughly 80% of them present only once. V lost 3 bases and J lost 8, with 15 bases in between. Looked up from germline, CDR1 is SGDLS and CDR2 is YYNGEE. The CDR3 covers 14 residues. The V call is TRBV9, the J call TRBJ2-1; TRBD1 might be the D (6 bases). Sequences were obtained from peripheral blood. The source is a woman older than 75 with acute or convalescent COVID-19. The CDR3 is CASSGTARWDEQFF. CDR3 DNA sequence: TGTGCCAGCAGCGGGACAGCCCGGTGGGATGAGCAGTTCTTC.